The following is a T cell receptor (beta chain) sequence with its context. Its antigen remains unknown. CDR3 length: 13 amino acids. CDR1 is KGHSH and CDR2 is LQKENI in the germline V gene. Trimming removed 3 bases from V and 8 bases from J, with 11 bases in between. Nominally healthy donors provided the samples, though records likely missed some immune exposures. The data were taken from a study of cytomegalovirus exposure and HLA in healthy donors. Study results and caveats: Segments of the TCR beta V type were, in most cases, productive about 87% or about 30% of the time in an earlier analysis. Later findings reportedly placed an Asian-associated ancestry cluster below the approximately 620-donor mean for N-insertions.

Researchers ran the PCR with 60 Vbeta and 13 Jbeta primers. The assay was immunoSEQ multiplex PCR, and TCRdb's table has in-frame clones only and misses some. The profile covers about 160,000 clones, with 80% to 90% appearing a single time and approximately 2% taken by the ten largest. The material sequenced was PBMCs. This receptor was taken from a woman aged 18 to 35 in good health and CMV-seronegative. The V call is TRBV18, the J call TRBJ1-3, with TRBD1 as a possible D gene (6 bases). The CDR3 reads CASSPKQGDTIYF. The DNA of the CDR3 is TGTGCCAGCTCACCGAAACAGGGAGACACCATATATTTT. The variable domain in full, with the rest retrieved from reference TRBV18 and TRBJ1-3, is NAGVMQNPRHLVRRRGQEARLRCSPMKGHSHVYWYRQLPEEGLKFMVYLQKENIIDESGMPKERFSAEFPKEGPSILRIQQVVRGDSAAYFCASSPKQGDTIYFGEGSWLTVV.